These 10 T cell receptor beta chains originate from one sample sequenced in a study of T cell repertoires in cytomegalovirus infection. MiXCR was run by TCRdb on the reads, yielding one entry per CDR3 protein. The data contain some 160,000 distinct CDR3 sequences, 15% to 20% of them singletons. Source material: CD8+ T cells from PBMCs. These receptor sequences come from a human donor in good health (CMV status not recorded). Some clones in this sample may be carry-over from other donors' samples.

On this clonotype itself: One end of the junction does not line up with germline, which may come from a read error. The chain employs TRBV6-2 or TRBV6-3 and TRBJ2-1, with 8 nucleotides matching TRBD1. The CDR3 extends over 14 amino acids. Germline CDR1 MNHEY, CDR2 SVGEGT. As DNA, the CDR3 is TGTGCCCGCAGTCGCGGACAGGGCTACAATGAGCAGTTCTTC. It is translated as CARSRGQGYNEQFF.

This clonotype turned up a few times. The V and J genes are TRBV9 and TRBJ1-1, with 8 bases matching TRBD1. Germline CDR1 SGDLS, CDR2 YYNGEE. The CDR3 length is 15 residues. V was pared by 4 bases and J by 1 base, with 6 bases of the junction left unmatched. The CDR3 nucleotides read TGTGCCAGCAGCTCGACGACAGGGGAGAACACTGAAGCTTTCTTT. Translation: CASSSTTGENTEAFF.

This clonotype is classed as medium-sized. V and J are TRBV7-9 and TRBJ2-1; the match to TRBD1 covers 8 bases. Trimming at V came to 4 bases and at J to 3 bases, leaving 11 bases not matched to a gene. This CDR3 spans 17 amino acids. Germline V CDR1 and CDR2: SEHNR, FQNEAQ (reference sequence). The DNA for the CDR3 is TGTGCCAGCAGCTCGCGAAAGCCTGGACAGGGCTACAATGAGCAGTTCTTC. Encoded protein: CASSSRKPGQGYNEQFF. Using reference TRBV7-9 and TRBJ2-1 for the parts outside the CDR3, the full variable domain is DTGVSQNPRHKITKRGQNVTFRCDPISEHNRLYWYRQTLGQGPEFLTYFQNEAQLEKSRLLSDRFSAERPKGSFSTLEIQRTEQGDSAMYLCASSSRKPGQGYNEQFFGPGTRLTVL.

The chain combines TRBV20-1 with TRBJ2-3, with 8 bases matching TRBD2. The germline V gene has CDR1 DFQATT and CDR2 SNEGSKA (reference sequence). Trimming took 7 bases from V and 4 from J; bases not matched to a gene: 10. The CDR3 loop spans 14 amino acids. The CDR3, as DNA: TGCAGTGAGGGACGGGAGGGCCGCTCAGATACGCAGTATTTT. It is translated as CSEGREGRSDTQYF.

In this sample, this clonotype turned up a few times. DNA of the CDR3: TGTGCCAGCAGCTTAGATTTCGGGAACACTGAAGCTTTCTTT. Translation: CASSLDFGNTEAFF. The rearrangement joins TRBV7-6 to TRBJ1-1; unclear D gene. Deletions cut 1 base from V and 1 base from J, with 7 bases between. This CDR3 contains 14 residues. Germline V lookup: CDR1 SGHVS, CDR2 FNYEAQ.

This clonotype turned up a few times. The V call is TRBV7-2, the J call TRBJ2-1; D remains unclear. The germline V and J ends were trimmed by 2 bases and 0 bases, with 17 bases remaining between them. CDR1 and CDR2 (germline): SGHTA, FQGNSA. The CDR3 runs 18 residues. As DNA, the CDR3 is TGTGCCAGCAGCTTAAAGGACCGACCGTCGATCTCCTACAATGAGCAGTTCTTC. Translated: CASSLKDRPSISYNEQFF.

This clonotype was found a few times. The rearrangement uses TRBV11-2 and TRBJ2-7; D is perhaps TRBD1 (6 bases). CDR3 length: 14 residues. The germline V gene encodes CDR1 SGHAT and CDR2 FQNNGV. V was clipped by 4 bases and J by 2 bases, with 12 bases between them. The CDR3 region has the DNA TGTGCCAGCAGCTCCAGGGGACCCCCCTACGAGCAGTACTTC. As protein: CASSSRGPPYEQYF. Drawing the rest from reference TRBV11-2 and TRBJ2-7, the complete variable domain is EAGVAQSPRYKIIEKRQSVAFWCNPISGHATLYWYQQILGQGPKLLIQFQNNGVVDDSQLPKDRFSAERLKGVDSTLKIQPAKLEDSAVYLCASSSRGPPYEQYFGPGTRLTVT.

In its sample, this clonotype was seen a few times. Here the CDR3 reads CASSQAQGAQKDTQYF. In DNA form, the CDR3 reads TGTGCCAGCAGCCAAGCACAGGGGGCGCAAAAAGATACGCAGTATTTT. V is TRBV14 and J is TRBJ2-3; 9 bases map to TRBD1. The ends lost 1 base at V and 5 bases at J; junction bases unmatched: 7. The CDR3 sequence is 16 residues long. CDR1 SGHDN and CDR2 FVKESK come from the germline V gene.

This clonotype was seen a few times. CDR3 coding DNA: TGTGCCAGCAGTTACAACGGGCGGGAGACACTACAAGAGACCCAGTACTTC. This translates into CASSYNGRETLQETQYF. V gene TRBV6-2 or TRBV6-3 combines with J gene TRBJ2-5, with 7 positions matching TRBD2. V lost 2 bases to trimming and J lost 2 bases; unmatched junction nucleotides: 11. The germline CDR1 and CDR2 sequences are MNHEY and SVGEGT. This CDR3 has 17 residues.

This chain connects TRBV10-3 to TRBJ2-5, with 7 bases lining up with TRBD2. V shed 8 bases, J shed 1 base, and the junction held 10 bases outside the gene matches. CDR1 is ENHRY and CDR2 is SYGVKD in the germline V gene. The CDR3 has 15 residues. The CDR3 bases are TGTGCCATCCGGGCGGCGGGAGCCCTCCAAGAGACCCAGTACTTC. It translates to CAIRAAGALQETQYF.